Listed here are 10 T cell receptor beta chains from one sample, sequenced in a study of blood T cell repertoires in COVID-19. TCRdb keeps only in-frame clones here, not all; method: immunoSEQ multiplex PCR. The sample lists a few hundred thousand clones, around 89% seen once, with 6.3% in the top ten. The sample comprised peripheral blood. The receptors derive from a woman aged 50 to 60 with COVID-19, enrolled during active disease.

The V gene is TRBV5-1, the J gene TRBJ1-2; 8 nucleotides align to TRBD1. The trim removed 5 bases at V and 7 bases at J, leaving 1 base unmatched. Germline CDR1 and CDR2: SGHRS and YFSETQ. The CDR3 consists of 11 residues. The CDR3, as DNA: TGCGCCAGCAGGGACAGGGTTGGCTACACCTTC. This codes for CASRDRVGYTF.

The chain is built from TRBV21-1 and TRBJ1-2; the table names TRBD1, a call not compared with the DNA. TRBV21-1 is noted as a pseudogene. The CDR3 runs to 12 residues. CDR3 protein: CASRQGTNGYTF. The DNA of the CDR3 is TGTGCCAGCAGACAGGGTACAAATGGCTACACCTTC.

The chain recombines TRBV29-1 with TRBJ2-7, with D possibly matching TRBD1 (6 bases). Trimming took off 7 bases at V and 4 bases at J, with 11 bases between the two ends. This CDR3 spans 11 amino acids. Germline V gives CDR1 SQVTM, CDR2 ANQGSEA. The CDR3 is CSAGTKYEQYF. Written as DNA, the CDR3 is TGCAGCGCCGGGACAAAGTACGAGCAGTACTTC.

The rearrangement joins TRBV19 to TRBJ1-1; D is possibly TRBD1 (6 bases). The CDR3 spans 16 residues. The ends were cut back, 6 bases at V and 3 bases at J, with 20 bases in the middle. The germline CDR1 and CDR2 sequences are LNHDA and SQIVND (reference sequence). The CDR3 coding sequence is TGTGCCAGTAGACTCAGGGGAAGAGGTTCGTACACTGAAGCTTTCTTT. This gives the protein CASRLRGRGSYTEAFF.

The chain has TRBV7-9 and TRBJ2-3; 7 nucleotides match TRBD2. The CDR3 runs to 15 residues. The V segment lost 4 bases and the J segment 1 base; nucleotides outside the gene matches: 5. Germline CDR1 and CDR2: SEHNR and FQNEAQ (reference sequence). CDR3 nucleotide sequence: TGTGCCAGCAGCTCCCGGGACTACCGCACAGATACGCAGTATTTT. Translated: CASSSRDYRTDTQYF.

The CDR3 bases are TGTGCCTGGACTGGGAGCGGTACGCAGTATTTT. It yields the protein CAWTGSGTQYF. The J gene is TRBJ2-3, the V gene TRBV30; D perhaps matches TRBD2 (5 bases). Trimming shortened V by 4 bases and J by 8 bases, and 10 bases separated the two germline ends. This CDR3 is built from 11 residues. CDR1 is GTSNPN, CDR2 SVGIG, per germline (reference sequence).

The V and J genes are TRBV24-1 and TRBJ1-2; D remains ambiguous. The germline V and J ends were trimmed by 5 bases and 3 bases, with 6 bases remaining between them. The CDR3 consists of 12 residues. Germline CDR1 is KGHDR and CDR2 is SFDVKD. CDR3 protein: CATSVGDYGYTF. The CDR3 nucleotides read TGTGCCACCAGTGTCGGGGACTATGGCTACACCTTC.

This clone was counted once. J is TRBJ1-1 and V is TRBV28; D might be TRBD1 (5 bases). Trimming removed 3 bases from V and 4 bases from J, with 12 bases in between. This CDR3 contains 14 residues. Germline V gene lookup returns CDR1 MDHEN and CDR2 SYDVKM. As DNA, the CDR3 is TGTGCCAGCAGTTTGTCGGCGGGGCGCACTGAAGCTTTCTTT. This gives the protein CASSLSAGRTEAFF.

The chain recombines TRBV6-2 or TRBV6-3 with TRBJ1-2; D is perhaps TRBD1 (5 bases). CDR1 MNHEY and CDR2 SVGEGT come from the germline V gene. The length of the CDR3 is 13 residues. The V end was cut by 6 bases, the J end by 3 bases, with 11 bases between. CDR3 loop: CASSLDSHYGYTF. CDR3 DNA: TGTGCCAGCAGCCTTGACAGTCACTATGGCTACACCTTC.

The gene calls are TRBV6-5 and TRBJ2-7; 8 bases fit TRBD2. Germline CDR1 is MNHEY and CDR2 is SVGAGI. The CDR3 contains 15 residues. V trimming: 4 bases; J trimming: 6 bases; junction bases outside the gene matches: 11. For the CDR3, the DNA is TGTGCCAGCAGTTCCTCAGCGGGAGAGGCTGGCGAGCAGTACTTC. It encodes CASSSSAGEAGEQYF.